This T cell receptor beta chain was sequenced for a study of shared clonotypes between healthy human individuals. The wider study: Per donor, CD8 memory used one plate, CD8 naive used two, CD4 memory used three and CD4 naive used three.

Regarding this clone: Its antigen remains unknown.

Study-wide results and limits: Generation probabilities were higher for clonotypes shared across all four sorted-subset donors than for unshared ones.

Data came from immunoSEQ multiplex PCR; TCRdb stores just in-frame clones and leaves some out. The sample lists over a million clones, 70% to 80% occurring once. V was cut by 0 bases and J by 10 bases, with 14 bases left in between. Germline V CDR1 and CDR2: MRHNA, SNTAGT. The CDR3 is 14 residues long. The sequence came from a man younger than 30 in good health. Some clones in this sample may be carry-over from other donors' samples. This chain connects TRBV6-4 to TRBJ2-3; D remains unclear. The specimen was memory CD4+ T cells from PBMCs. The subset denotes: CD45RA-negative fraction. The CDR3 coding sequence is TGTGCCAGCAGTGACTCGCCCGAACCGTCCGCGCAGTATTTT. Its translation: CASSDSPEPSAQYF.